This TCR beta chain was documented in a study of T cell changes during pregnancy in multiple sclerosis. The V end lost 2 bases, the J end lost 9 bases, and 25 bases lay between the germline ends. The V gene's germline CDR1 is LNHNV and CDR2 YYDKDF (reference sequence). The CDR3 consists of 17 residues. The repertoire was sequenced with immunoSEQ multiplex PCR; TCRdb's copy has only in-frame clones and lacks some. The table records about 56,000 clones, about 90% of them present only once. This specimen consisted of CD4+ T cells from peripheral blood mononuclear cells, obtained in the second trimester of pregnancy. The clonotype was recovered from a female donor with multiple sclerosis, enrolled in a pregnancy study. This chain uses TRBV15 with TRBJ2-5, with D tentatively TRBD2 (6 bases). In DNA form, the CDR3 reads TGTGCCACCAGCAGACCCCAAGGAGGGATCGGAGGAGCCTCCCAGTACTTC. Its protein is CATSRPQGGIGGASQYF. The full variable domain, with the rest looked up from reference TRBV15 and TRBJ2-5, is DAMVIQNPRYQVTQFGKPVTLSCSQTLNHNVMYWYQQKSSQAPKLLFHYYDKDFNNEADTPDNFQSRRPNTSFCFLDIRSPGLGDTAMYLCATSRPQGGIGGASQYFGPGTRLLVL.